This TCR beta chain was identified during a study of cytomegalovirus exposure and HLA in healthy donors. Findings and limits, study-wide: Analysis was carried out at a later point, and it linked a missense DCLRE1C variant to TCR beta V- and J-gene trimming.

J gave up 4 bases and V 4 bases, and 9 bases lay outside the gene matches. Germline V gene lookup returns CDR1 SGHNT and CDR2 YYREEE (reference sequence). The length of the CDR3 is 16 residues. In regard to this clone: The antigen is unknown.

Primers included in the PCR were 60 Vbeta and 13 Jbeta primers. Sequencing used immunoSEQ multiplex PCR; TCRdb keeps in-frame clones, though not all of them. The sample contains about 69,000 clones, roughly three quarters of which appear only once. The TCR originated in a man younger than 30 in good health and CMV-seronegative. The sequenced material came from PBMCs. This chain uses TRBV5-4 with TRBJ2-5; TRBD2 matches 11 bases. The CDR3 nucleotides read TGTGCCAGCAGCCCTGGGGTAGCGGGGGGGCCAGAGACCCAGTACTTC. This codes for CASSPGVAGGPETQYF.